What follows are 12 T cell receptor beta chains derived from one specimen sequenced in a study of shared clonotypes between healthy human individuals. Generated by immunoSEQ multiplex PCR, the TCRdb table keeps only in-frame clones and is missing some. Among over a million clones listed, more than 65% were seen once. The sample was memory CD4+ T cells sorted from blood. The subset was: CD45RA-negative fraction. The receptors here all came from a man aged 18 to 29 in good health.

The gene calls are TRBV6-5 and TRBJ1-6; TRBD1 is a possible D gene (5 bases). The CDR3 contains 15 residues. The germline V gene encodes CDR1 MNHEY and CDR2 SVGAGI. V lost 6 bases and J 10 bases, leaving 19 bases between the germline ends. DNA of the CDR3: TGTGCCAGCAGCCACGGGGCAAAAACCGGGTCACCCCTCCACTTT. It is translated as CASSHGAKTGSPLHF.

The chain joins TRBV5-6 to TRBJ1-2; no clear D gene. This CDR3 spans 14 amino acids. Trimming stripped 4 bases from V and 0 bases from J, with 10 bases between. Per germline, CDR1 SGHDT and CDR2 YYEEEE. As DNA, the CDR3 is TGTGCCAGCAGCAAGAACGGGGCTAACTATGGCTACACCTTC. This codes for CASSKNGANYGYTF.

This clone was recorded at least ten times. The J gene is TRBJ2-7, the V gene TRBV29-1; perhaps TRBD1 as D (6 bases). Germline CDR1 reads SQVTM; CDR2 reads ANQGSEA. The length of the CDR3 is 16 residues. V was trimmed by 0 bases and J by 3 bases, leaving 18 bases between them. CDR3 bases: TGCAGCGTTGAAGAGTTTAAGGGGGTCCGCTACTACGAGCAGTACTTC. Residues: CSVEEFKGVRYYEQYF.

Points on this clone: Additional DNA sequences in this sample encode the identical CDR3. The chain links TRBV5-1 to TRBJ2-5; the match to TRBD2 covers 7 bases. The V gene's germline CDR1 is SGHRS and CDR2 YFSETQ. This CDR3 is 14 amino acids long. J lost 5 bases, V lost 2 bases, and 6 bases had no gene match. CDR3: CASSLGGRGETQYF. In DNA form, the CDR3 reads TGCGCCAGCAGCTTAGGTGGGAGGGGTGAGACCCAGTACTTC.

V and J are TRBV4-3 and TRBJ2-3; D is ambiguous. The CDR3 runs to 16 residues. CDR1 LGHNA and CDR2 YSLEER come from the germline V gene. Trimming took off 0 bases at V and 1 base at J, with 11 bases between the two ends. In DNA form, the CDR3 reads TGCGCCAGCAGCCAAGATTCGTCCTTCGGCACAGATACGCAGTATTTT. This sequence encodes CASSQDSSFGTDTQYF.

The chain is built from TRBV29-1 and TRBJ2-2; D is ambiguous. Between the trimmed V and J ends, which lost 3 bases and 2 bases, there was a span of 7 bases. Germline CDR1 reads SQVTM; CDR2 reads ANQGSEA. The CDR3 runs 13 residues. CDR3 amino acids: CSVDGSNTGELFF. CDR3 in DNA: TGCAGCGTTGACGGCTCCAACACCGGGGAGCTGTTTTTT.

The chain carries TRBV5-1 and TRBJ2-5; 8 nucleotides agree with TRBD1. The CDR3 is 16 residues long. CDR1 and CDR2 from the germline V gene are SGHRS and YFSETQ. After removal of 4 bases from V and 4 bases from J, the junction contained 12 bases not matched to a gene. The CDR3 is CASSQNFGQGRETQYF. CDR3 DNA: TGCGCCAGCAGCCAAAATTTCGGACAGGGCAGAGAGACCCAGTACTTC.

The rearrangement links TRBV5-1 to TRBJ1-2; D gene unclear. V shed 0 bases and J shed 8 bases, with 26 bases lying between them. The CDR3 sequence is 18 residues long. Looked up from germline, CDR1 is SGHRS and CDR2 is YFSETQ. CDR3: CASSLVTPALGASRGYTF. DNA for the CDR3: TGCGCCAGCAGCTTGGTTACTCCGGCATTAGGCGCCTCTAGGGGCTACACCTTC.

This sequence joins TRBV5-4 and TRBJ1-4, with no clear D. Trimming shortened V by 5 bases and J by 0 bases, and 5 bases separated the two germline ends. The CDR3 runs 13 residues. The germline V gene has CDR1 SGHNT and CDR2 YYREEE (reference sequence). CDR3 protein: CASSSATNEKLFF. In nucleotides, the CDR3 is TGTGCCAGCAGTTCAGCAACTAATGAAAAACTGTTTTTT.

A note on this clone: A junction boundary mismatches the germline segment, possibly from a read error. The chain is built from TRBV7-9 and TRBJ2-1; a possible D gene is TRBD2 (6 bases). This CDR3 has 12 residues. Per germline, CDR1 SEHNR and CDR2 FQNEAQ (reference sequence). The CDR3 region has the DNA TGTGCCAGCAGTTTAGTGAGCGGGCCCCAGTTCTTC. This encodes CASSLVSGPQFF.

The V call is TRBV10-3, the J call TRBJ1-1; perhaps TRBD1 as D (5 bases). The V gene's germline CDR1 is ENHRY and CDR2 SYGVKD. V lost 8 bases to trimming and J lost 3 bases, with 13 bases between them. CDR3 size: 13 residues. The CDR3 reads CAICQTEDTEAFF. The CDR3 DNA reads as TGTGCCATCTGCCAGACAGAAGACACTGAAGCTTTCTTT.

V is TRBV30 and J is TRBJ2-2; D might be TRBD1 (5 bases). CDR3 size: 18 residues. Germline CDR1 reads GTSNPN; CDR2 reads SVGIG (reference sequence). Trimming left V 2 bases short and J 1 base short, with 20 bases between. CDR3 sequence (DNA): TGTGCCTGGAGTCCCCTTTATCCTCCCAGGGAGAACACCGGGGAGCTGTTTTTT. Protein sequence: CAWSPLYPPRENTGELFF.